This is a list of T cell receptor beta chains from one sample in a study of graft-versus-host responses after intestinal transplantation. These TCRs are of unknown antigen specificity. TCRdb's copy holds only in-frame clones and misses some; the assay was immunoSEQ multiplex PCR. The table includes about 130,000 clones, around nine tenths detected once. The source was unstimulated CD4+ T cells sorted from spleen or lymph node cells, collected before intestinal transplant. Receptors originate from a human donor who received an intestinal transplant. Each CDR3 is given with its conserved first and last residue. Fields, in order: CDR3 protein, J gene, V gene.

CAWTSIGQGGQETQYF TRBJ2-5 TRBV30
CASSSTYEQYF TRBJ2-7 TRBV5-6
CASSRGGGNSPLHF TRBJ1-6 TRBV28
CASSLGGTSGTYEQYF TRBJ2-7 TRBV7-6
CASKPGAQPQHF TRBJ1-5 TRBV6-1
CASSSDTGTGTYEQYF TRBJ2-7 TRBV5-1
CATSRLAGVVDEQFF TRBJ2-1 TRBV15
CASSAIENYGYTF TRBJ1-2 TRBV6-1
CASSVEASGSGELFF TRBJ2-2 TRBV9
CASRVAGARDIQYF TRBJ2-4 TRBV2
CASSPTSVDEQFF TRBJ2-1 TRBV5-1
CASSAAQGQDYGYTF TRBJ1-2 TRBV7-8
CASSSRILGTSGGNEQFF TRBJ2-1 TRBV5-4
CASSLGGDTEAFF TRBJ1-1 TRBV5-1
CASSQEPAGLGEDTQYF TRBJ2-3 TRBV14
CASSLLEGGGPQEQYF TRBJ2-7 TRBV28
CASSYRAGGAINEQFF TRBJ2-1 TRBV7-3
CSVGGGLNQPQHF TRBJ1-5 TRBV29-1
CASSIFPDQETQYF TRBJ2-5 TRBV19
CASSTRGLAGGVWETQYF TRBJ2-5 TRBV28
CASSKLMSIQKVSGTGLAKNIQYF TRBJ2-4 TRBV21-1
CASRLLGSEQFF TRBJ2-1 TRBV28
CASSMGQFSYEQYF TRBJ2-7 TRBV19
CASSPGGWGIQYF TRBJ2-4 TRBV5-1
CASSLGGTGGASNQPQHF TRBJ1-5 TRBV5-1
CASSLQANYTF TRBJ1-2 TRBV6-1